These 22 T cell receptor beta chains were sequenced from one sample in a study of shared T cell receptors in the human thymus. Assay used: immunoSEQ multiplex PCR; TCRdb lists only in-frame clones, some missing. The repertoire holds hundreds of thousands of clones, with approximately 87% as singletons. This same sample was also taken into another study, of human thymus T cells.

The source material was thymocytes. The receptors were gathered from a boy under two years old with a congenital heart defect.

J is TRBJ2-2 and V is TRBV4-3; TRBD1 matches 10 bases. V shed 0 bases, J shed 7 bases, and the junction held 8 bases outside the gene matches. Germline-derived CDR1 and CDR2 are LGHNA and YSLEER. CDR3 length: 17 amino acids. Here the CDR3 DNA reads TGCGCCAGCAGCCAAGATAGGGGGACAGGGGCCGGCGGGGAGCTGTTTTTT. Translating it yields CASSQDRGTGAGGELFF.

This clone was detected once. This rearrangement joins TRBV7-2 to TRBJ2-1; a weak D match, TRBD2 (6 bases). The CDR3 is made up of 15 amino acids. V lost 4 bases and J 1 base, leaving 11 bases between the germline ends. From germline, CDR1 is SGHTA and CDR2 FQGNSA. The CDR3 loop reads CASSWGDGSYNEQFF. CDR3 nucleotide sequence: TGTGCCAGCAGCTGGGGGGACGGATCCTACAATGAGCAGTTCTTC.

The CDR3 region has the DNA TGTGCCAGCAGTTTCATCAGTGTGTCCGAAGAGACCCAGTACTTC. Amino acids: CASSFISVSEETQYF. The rearrangement uses TRBV28 and TRBJ2-5, with D unresolved. CDR1 MDHEN and CDR2 SYDVKM come from the germline V gene. The CDR3 has 15 amino acids. V was cut by 3 bases and J by 3 bases, with 14 bases left in between.

A single count supports this clone. V usage is TRBV5-4 and J usage is TRBJ2-2; 13 bases line up with TRBD2. Germline V CDR1 and CDR2: SGHNT, YYREEE (reference sequence). The V gene end was trimmed by 2 bases and the J gene end by 6 bases; junction bases not matched to a gene: 7. This CDR3 comprises 17 residues. The CDR3 region is CASSFGLAGASAGELFF. DNA for the CDR3: TGTGCCAGCAGCTTTGGACTAGCGGGAGCGTCAGCCGGGGAGCTGTTTTTT.

The chain employs TRBV27 and TRBJ2-3; 8 bases map to TRBD2. The CDR3 is made up of 15 amino acids. The germline V gene encodes CDR1 MNHEY and CDR2 SMNVEV (reference sequence). The junction had 9 bases not matched to a gene; V was cut back by 6 bases and J by 4 bases. CDR3 residues: CASSPSGGSADTQYF. CDR3 DNA sequence: TGTGCCAGCAGCCCAAGCGGGGGATCGGCAGATACGCAGTATTTT.

The chain carries TRBV19 and TRBJ2-1, with 8 bases fitting TRBD2. CDR1 is LNHDA, CDR2 SQIVND, per germline (reference sequence). The CDR3 contains 14 residues. V lost 4 bases, J lost 11 bases, and 10 bases stayed unmatched. CDR3 nucleotides: TGTGCCAGTAGTAACATAACGGGGGGGCAAAAGCAGTTCTTC. This translates into CASSNITGGQKQFF.

V usage is TRBV11-3 and J usage is TRBJ1-1; no clear D gene. The V end lost 3 bases, the J end lost 6 bases, and 11 bases lay between the germline ends. The CDR3 runs to 13 residues. Germline V gives CDR1 SGHNT, CDR2 YENEEA. CDR3 residues: CASSLRSGAEAFF. The CDR3 DNA follows: TGTGCCAGCAGCTTGCGCAGCGGGGCTGAAGCTTTCTTT.

This clone showed up just once. The chain has TRBV18 and TRBJ2-5, with D unclear. In germline, CDR1 is KGHSH, CDR2 LQKENI. CDR3 length equals 16 residues. Between the trimmed V and J ends, which lost 3 bases and 2 bases, there was a span of 16 bases. In nucleotides, the CDR3 is TGTGCCAGCTCACCCGCTGGCGGCCTAAGACAAGAGACCCAGTACTTC. This translates into CASSPAGGLRQETQYF.

This chain joins TRBV21-1 and TRBJ1-1. TRBV21-1 is deemed a pseudogene. CDR3 length equals 17 residues. CDR3 loop: CASSKEGREEASTEAFF. CDR3 sequence (DNA): TGTGCCAGCAGCAAAGAGGGCAGGGAGGAGGCCAGCACTGAAGCTTTCTTT.

This clone was observed a single time. The rearrangement uses TRBV7-8 and TRBJ1-6, with 7 bases lining up with TRBD1. From germline, CDR1 is SGHVS and CDR2 FQNEAQ. The CDR3 contains 21 residues. With 0 bases clipped from V and 4 bases from J, the junction kept 18 bases outside the gene matches. The chain's CDR3 is CASSLAALPTGARAYNSPLHF. CDR3 nucleotides: TGTGCCAGCAGCTTAGCGGCCTTACCAACAGGGGCGAGGGCATATAATTCACCCCTCCACTTT.

The chain uses TRBV20-1 and TRBJ2-3; D may be TRBD2 (5 bases). The CDR3 totals 11 residues. CDR1 is DFQATT and CDR2 is SNEGSKA in the germline V gene (reference sequence). V lost 5 bases, J lost 8 bases, and 11 bases lay in between. The CDR3: CSASRRGTQYF. CDR3 DNA sequence: TGCAGTGCTTCACGTCGGGGTACGCAGTATTTT.

This clone was counted once. The genes are TRBV5-1 and TRBJ1-5; D is undetermined. V was pared by 0 bases and J by 11 bases, with 6 bases between. Germline CDR1 reads SGHRS; CDR2 reads YFSETQ. This CDR3 contains 11 residues. CDR3: CASSLGRTQHF. For the CDR3, the DNA is TGCGCCAGCAGCTTGGGGCGGACCCAGCATTTT.

The V call is TRBV28, the J call TRBJ1-5; TRBD1 aligns across 7 bases. The V segment lost 6 bases and the J segment 9 bases; nucleotides outside the gene matches: 11. Germline assignment: CDR1 MDHEN and CDR2 SYDVKM. CDR3 size: 14 residues. The CDR3 region is CASRTDRDPGPQHF. The CDR3, as DNA: TGTGCCAGCAGGACTGACAGGGATCCCGGGCCCCAGCATTTT. The entire variable domain, with the rest obtained from reference TRBV28 and TRBJ1-5, is as follows: DVKVTQSSRYLVKRTGEKVFLECVQDMDHENMFWYRQDPGLGLRLIYFSYDVKMKEKGDIPEGYSVSREKKERFSLILESASTNQTSMYLCASRTDRDPGPQHFGDGTRLSIL.

The gene calls are TRBV4-3 and TRBJ2-1; TRBD2 matches at 12 bases. Germline trimming cut 0 bases from V and 1 base from J; bases unmatched to any gene: 4. CDR1 is LGHNA, CDR2 YSLEER, per germline. The CDR3 has 18 amino acids. CDR3 region: CASSQDPLAGGSYNEQFF. As DNA, the CDR3 is TGCGCCAGCAGCCAAGATCCCCTAGCGGGAGGGTCCTACAATGAGCAGTTCTTC.

This clone was seen a few times. The genes are TRBV6-6 and TRBJ2-1; TRBD2 matches at 10 bases. The trim removed 6 bases at V and 4 bases at J, leaving 6 bases unmatched. In germline, CDR1 is MNHNY, CDR2 SVGAGI (reference sequence). CDR3 size: 15 residues. The CDR3 region has the DNA TGTGCCAGCAGCTCAGCGGGAGGGCCGTACAATGAGCAGTTCTTC. Residues: CASSSAGGPYNEQFF.

This chain joins TRBV12-5 and TRBJ1-1; the D is unclear. Germline V gives CDR1 LGHNT, CDR2 FRNRAP. The CDR3 totals 12 residues. V was clipped by 10 bases and J by 4 bases, with 13 bases between them. This CDR3 reads CANIIGPTEAFF. In nucleotides, the CDR3 is TGTGCTAACATAATTGGCCCCACTGAAGCTTTCTTT.

The gene calls are TRBV19 and TRBJ2-3, with 8 bases matching TRBD1. Germline V gene lookup returns CDR1 LNHDA and CDR2 SQIVND (reference sequence). Losses at the gene ends were 0 bases for V and 4 bases for J; bases not matched to a gene: 12. The CDR3 runs 18 residues. DNA of the CDR3: TGTGCCAGTAGTATAGATCGTAGACAGGGGTCTCCGGCAGATACGCAGTATTTT. Translating gives CASSIDRRQGSPADTQYF.

This clone has only one observation. The rearrangement joins TRBV4-3 to TRBJ1-4, with D perhaps matching TRBD1 (5 bases). Germline loops: CDR1 LGHNA, CDR2 YSLEER. Trimming removed 0 bases from V and 7 bases from J, with 12 bases in between. The CDR3 runs 15 residues. The CDR3 DNA is TGCGCCAGCAGCCAAGATCGGGGGAGTACTGAAAAACTGTTTTTT. Its translation is CASSQDRGSTEKLFF.

The chain recombines TRBV29-1 with TRBJ1-4; D remains ambiguous. Trimming stripped 4 bases from V and 4 bases from J, with 10 bases between. Germline V gene lookup returns CDR1 SQVTM and CDR2 ANQGSEA. There are 13 residues in the CDR3. The DNA for the CDR3 is TGCAGCGTTGCTGTCATCGGTAATGAAAAACTGTTTTTT. The encoded protein is CSVAVIGNEKLFF.

In DNA, the CDR3 is TGTGCCAGCAGCCCTAGGCGGGTCGGGAGGGCCTACGAGCAGTACTTC. Amino acids: CASSPRRVGRAYEQYF. This chain connects TRBV7-9 to TRBJ2-7; 8 bases are shared with TRBD2. Unmatched junction bases numbered 11, after V lost 5 bases and J lost 2 bases. Germline V gives CDR1 SEHNR, CDR2 FQNEAQ (reference sequence). This CDR3 is built from 16 residues.

V and J are TRBV27 and TRBJ1-6; TRBD1 matches at 8 bases. The CDR3 covers 15 residues. The ends lost 0 bases at V and 7 bases at J; junction bases unmatched: 2. Looked up from germline, CDR1 is MNHEY and CDR2 is SMNVEV (reference sequence). The CDR3 region is CASSLSGQENSPLHF. The CDR3 nucleotides are TGTGCCAGCAGTTTATCGGGACAGGAGAATTCACCCCTCCACTTT.

This clone appeared a single time. This chain uses TRBV27 with TRBJ2-1; D possibly corresponds to TRBD2 (6 bases). Trimming removed 6 bases from V and 0 bases from J, with 24 bases in between. The CDR3 is made up of 19 amino acids. Per the germline V gene, CDR1 is MNHEY and CDR2 is SMNVEV (reference sequence). The CDR3 spells CASSKIEGRQRSSYNEQFF. DNA for the CDR3: TGTGCCAGCAGCAAGATTGAGGGGAGGCAGCGAAGCTCCTACAATGAGCAGTTCTTC.